This T cell receptor beta chain emerged from a study of cytomegalovirus exposure and HLA in healthy donors. Study conclusions and caveats: The study recorded over 150 TCR beta chains that were cytomegalovirus-associated. Most CMV-associated TCR beta chains were later found to appear HLA-restricted.

Primers for the PCR totalled 60 Vbeta and 13 Jbeta. TCRdb's table, derived via immunoSEQ multiplex PCR, lists solely in-frame clones and lacks some. In the table there are some 270,000 clones, roughly 91% of which are singletons. Concerning this clone itself: Its antigen is currently unknown.

Germline V CDR1 and CDR2: SGHNT, YYREEE (reference sequence). With V trimmed by 0 bases and J by 3 bases, 7 bases remained unmatched. The CDR3 consists of 16 residues. The sequenced sample was PBMCs. The receptor's source is a girl aged 2 to 9 in good health and CMV-seronegative. The genes are TRBV5-4 and TRBJ2-5; 8 bases map to TRBD2. The CDR3 here is CASSLAGRGAKETQYF. CDR3 bases: TGTGCCAGCAGCTTGGCCGGGCGGGGGGCGAAAGAGACCCAGTACTTC.